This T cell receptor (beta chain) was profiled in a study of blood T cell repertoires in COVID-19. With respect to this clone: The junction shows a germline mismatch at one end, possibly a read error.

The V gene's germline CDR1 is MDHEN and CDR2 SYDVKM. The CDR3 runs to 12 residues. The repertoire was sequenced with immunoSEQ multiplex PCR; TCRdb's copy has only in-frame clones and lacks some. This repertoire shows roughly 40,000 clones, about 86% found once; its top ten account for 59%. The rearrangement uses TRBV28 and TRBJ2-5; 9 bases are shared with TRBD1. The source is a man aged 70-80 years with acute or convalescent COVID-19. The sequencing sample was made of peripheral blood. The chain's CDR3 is CASSSLYRGHHF. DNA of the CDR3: TGTGCCAGCAGTTCTCTTTACAGGGGGCACCACTTC.